This TCR beta chain was sequenced during a study of technical replicates of blood from several donors. Libraries were prepared by immunoSEQ multiplex PCR; TCRdb keeps only in-frame clonotypes and omits some of them. Seen here are around 84,000 clones, roughly 97% observed once, and the top ten hold 0.18%. The V end was cut by 4 bases, the J end by 4 bases, with 16 bases between. This CDR3 comprises 15 residues. The germline V gene encodes CDR1 SGHVS and CDR2 FQNEAQ. The chain carries TRBV7-8 and TRBJ1-1; TRBD1 might be the D (6 bases). Sequencing was performed on T cells isolated from PBMCs. This clonotype was sampled from a human donor in good health. The CDR3 DNA follows: TGTGCCAGCAGCTCCACTTTTAGGGGGGGCACTGAAGCTTTCTTT. Its translation is CASSSTFRGGTEAFF. Supplemented by reference TRBV7-8 and TRBJ1-1, the full variable domain reads GAGVSQSPRYKVAKRGQDVALRCDPISGHVSLFWYQQALGQGPEFLTYFQNEAQLDKSGLPSDRFFAERPEGSVSTLKIQRTQQEDSAVYLCASSSTFRGGTEAFFGQGTRLTVV.